This TCR beta chain was sequenced for a study of CD8+CD57+ T cells in acquired aplastic anemia. This clonotype was detected many times. This CDR3 comprises 14 residues. V shed 7 bases and J shed 6 bases, with 16 bases lying between them. CD8+CD57+ cell expansion, shown by flow cytometry, had occurred in the patients selected for sequencing. Using genomic DNA as the template, TCR beta VDJ and CDR3 profiling was carried out. TCRdb itself ran the reads through MiXCR, one entry per CDR3 protein. The repertoire has approximately 470,000 distinct CDR3 sequences, roughly 34% of them found once; the top ten carry less than 1%.

The TCR comes from a human donor with aplastic anemia. The J gene is TRBJ1-5, the V gene TRBV12-3 or TRBV12-4; a weak D match, TRBD1 (5 bases). Sequenced sample: sorted CD4+, CD8+, or CD8+CD57+ T cells (not recorded which) from PBMCs. The CDR3 bases are TGTGCCAGCAATCGACGTGGGGCCGGTCAGCCCCAGCATTTT. This sequence encodes CASNRRGAGQPQHF.